This T cell receptor (beta chain) was sequenced for a study of T cells in Graves' hyperthyroidism and ophthalmopathy. A Clinical Activity Score of at least 3, a NOSPECS grade of at least 4 and a duration under 3 months were recorded in the ophthalmopathy patients. Source material for PBMCs was less than 12 ml fresh peripheral blood. Template material for amplifying TCR beta CDR3 regions consisted of RNA transcripts. The primer set for the first-round RT-PCR of the TCR CDR3 was HTBI. TCRdb processed the multiplex PCR reads anew with MiXCR; each CDR3 protein has one entry. The table records approximately 380,000 distinct CDR3 sequences, roughly 20% of them present only once. The germline V gene encodes CDR1 SNHLY and CDR2 FYNNEI. The CDR3 is 15 residues long. Trimming pared 5 bases from V and 3 bases from J, leaving 14 bases between. Ten or more counts support this clonotype.

This clonotype was obtained from a man between 18 and 29 years old with Graves' ophthalmopathy. The V gene is TRBV2, the J gene TRBJ1-3; D perhaps matches TRBD1 (5 bases). What was sequenced was blood. The DNA of the CDR3 is TGTGCCAGCAGTCGCTCAGGGCTTGATGGAAACACCATATATTTT. This sequence encodes CASSRSGLDGNTIYF.